This TCR beta chain stems from a study of stem cell transplantation in POMP-related autoinflammatory disease. For the study at large: DNA chimerism showed 100% graft donor engraftment of neutrophils and platelets through one year.

About this clone itself: Its antigen remains unknown.

Study-wide findings and caveats: Across all analyzed T-cell subsets, patients with PRAID tended toward reduced diversity and increased clonality.

V was clipped by 6 bases and J by 4 bases; unmatched bases: 7. The germline V gene encodes CDR1 MNHEY and CDR2 SMNVEV (reference sequence). The CDR3 length is 15 residues. Generated by immunoSEQ multiplex PCR, the TCRdb table keeps only in-frame clones and is missing some. Of about 4,900 clones detected, 92% appear once; the ten largest clones hold 2% to 3%. The chain carries TRBV27 and TRBJ2-1, with 9 bases fitting TRBD2. The sequence was obtained from a human patient with POMP-related autoinflammation and immune dysregulation (PRAID). Among the T cells, some may be from the graft donor. Sequenced material: CD8+ T cells from PBMCs, taken after stem cell transplantation. The CDR3 sequence is CASSQGLAGYNEQFF. DNA for the CDR3: TGTGCCAGCAGCCAAGGGCTAGCGGGATACAATGAGCAGTTCTTC.